The clone carrying this T cell receptor (beta chain) occurred a few times. These data belong to a study of blood T cell repertoires in COVID-19. Study in general: PBMCs, B-cell-depleted T cells, or T cells provided the cDNA or gDNA that made up the material.

TCRdb's copy holds only in-frame clones and misses some; the assay was immunoSEQ multiplex PCR. The sample includes some 180,000 clones, 82% of them seen just once. This clonotype originated in a woman aged 55-70 years with COVID-19, enrolled during active disease. Sequences were obtained from peripheral blood.

The CDR3 region has the DNA TGTGCCAGCAGCCCTCCGGGACTAGCGGCGAGCAGACAAGAGACCCAGTACTTC. Translating gives CASSPPGLAASRQETQYF. The chain joins TRBV5-4 to TRBJ2-5; TRBD2 aligns across 11 bases. Germline CDR1 reads SGHNT; CDR2 reads YYREEE (reference sequence). The CDR3 loop spans 18 amino acids. V lost 4 bases to trimming and J lost 2 bases; unmatched junction nucleotides: 13.